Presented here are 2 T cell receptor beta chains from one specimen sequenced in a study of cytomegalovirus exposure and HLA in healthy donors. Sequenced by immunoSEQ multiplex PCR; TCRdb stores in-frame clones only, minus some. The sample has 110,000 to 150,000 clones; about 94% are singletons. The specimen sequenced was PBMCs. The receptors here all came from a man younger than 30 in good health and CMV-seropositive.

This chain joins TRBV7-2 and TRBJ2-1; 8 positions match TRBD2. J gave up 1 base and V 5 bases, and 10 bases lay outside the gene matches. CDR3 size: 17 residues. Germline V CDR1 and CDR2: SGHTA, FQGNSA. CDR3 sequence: CASSRRKVAGSYNEQFF. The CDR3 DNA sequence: TGTGCCAGCAGCCGCCGGAAGGTAGCGGGATCCTACAATGAGCAGTTCTTC.

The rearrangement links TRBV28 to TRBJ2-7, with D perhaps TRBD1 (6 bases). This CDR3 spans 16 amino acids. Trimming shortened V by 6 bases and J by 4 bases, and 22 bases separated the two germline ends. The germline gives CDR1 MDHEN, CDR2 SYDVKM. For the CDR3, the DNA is TGTGCCAGCAGCCAACAGGGTATCAAAGTAGGGTACGAGCAGTACTTC. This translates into CASSQQGIKVGYEQYF.